The rows below give T cell receptor beta chains drawn from one sample of a study of human T cells and chemical hapten exposure. MiXCR was run by TCRdb on the RACE reads, yielding one entry per CDR3 protein. Of 80,000 to 95,000 distinct CDR3 sequences listed, about 10% are singletons. Here the sequenced sample was whole blood, taken in connection with sensitization to the hapten diphenylcyclopropenone (DPC). These TCRs come from a woman aged 45-65 years with alopecia areata. Some clones in this sample may be carry-over from other donors' samples. Both conserved end residues are part of each CDR3.

V: TRBV27
length: 14
CDR3: CASSSTIGLREQFF

V: TRBV5-1
length: 16
CDR3: CASSAFRDNKSYEQYF

V: TRBV30
length: 15
CDR3: CAWSALGQGNEKLFF

V: TRBV7-2
length: 14
CDR3: CASSLAGSASEQFF

V: TRBV6-1
length: 16
CDR3: CASSEPHRGGGNEQFF

V: TRBV27
length: 16
CDR3: CASSTPRSFGANVLTF

V: TRBV14
length: 17
CDR3: CASSQDPSGRARDTQYF

V: TRBV20-1
length: 13
CDR3: CSATGSGHNEQFF

V: TRBV20-1
length: 13
CDR3: CSAMLARTNEQFF

V: TRBV11-2
length: 14
CDR3: CASSPLWQGTEAFF

V: TRBV18
length: 16
CDR3: CASSPPGAGFTYGYTF

V: TRBV3-1
length: 12
CDR3: CASSQNYGYVVF

V: TRBV9
length: 16
CDR3: CASSVVIEGPNTEAFF

V: TRBV20-1
length: 13
CDR3: CSAPGVMNTEAFF

V: TRBV6-5
length: 15
CDR3: CASSYSWAMNTEAFF

V: TRBV2
length: 14
CDR3: CASRAGQPAVDQYF

V: TRBV7-9
length: 14
CDR3: CASSLGTEYYGYTF

V: TRBV5-4
length: 16
CDR3: CASTPAEFANTGELFF

V: TRBV27
length: 14
CDR3: CASSPGTQNQPQHF

V: TRBV7-9
length: 15
CDR3: CASSPGTADYNEQFF

V: TRBV19
length: 14
CDR3: CASGTSGLQETQYF

V: TRBV19
length: 14
CDR3: CASSATGTGNGYTF

V: TRBV11-1
length: 15
CDR3: CASSRGLAGHNEQFF

V: TRBV12-3/TRBV12-4
length: 16
CDR3: CASRALTGGVMSPLHF

V: TRBV28
length: 12
CDR3: CASRSGGPEAFF

V: TRBV5-1
length: 16
CDR3: CASSLGTGSGANVLTF

V: TRBV12-3/TRBV12-4
length: 13
CDR3: CASRDSGANVLTF

V: TRBV20-1
length: 14
CDR3: CSAPYRGARGEQYF

V: TRBV20-1
length: 11
CDR3: CSASWGAEQFF

V: TRBV6-6
length: 15
CDR3: CASSKGGPLFPGAFF

V: TRBV30
length: 16
CDR3: CAWSPAGGRASYEQYF

V: TRBV11-2
length: 16
CDR3: CASSLVTSGISDTQYF

V: TRBV29-1
length: 13
CDR3: CSVDLQGAAEQYF

V: TRBV7-3
length: 13
CDR3: CASSVDKNYGYTF

V: TRBV18
length: 15
CDR3: CASSPVGQGYYEQYF

V: TRBV28
length: 13
CDR3: CASSFQGTYEQYF

V: TRBV10-3
length: 15
CDR3: CAISEAADSNQPQHF

V: TRBV29-1
length: 12
CDR3: CSAGPGAYEQYF

V: TRBV29-1
length: 13
CDR3: CSVEDGGGNTIYF

V: TRBV5-4
length: 15
CDR3: CASSLVPGMNTEAFF

V: TRBV6-6
length: 16
CDR3: CASAPKGPNYNYGYTF

V: TRBV20-1
length: 14
CDR3: CSARGAGETGELFF

V: TRBV6-5
length: 15
CDR3: CASRAPSSYNSPLHF

V: TRBV12-3/TRBV12-4
length: 14
CDR3: CASSLKGRVQPQHF

V: TRBV7-6
length: 15
CDR3: CASSLATLSTDTQYF

V: TRBV7-9
length: 16
CDR3: CASSLPGYRDGAGYTF

V: TRBV12-3/TRBV12-4
length: 14
CDR3: CASSFFPSGETQYF